The 4 T cell receptor beta chains below come from one sample, sequenced in a study of T cells in Graves' hyperthyroidism and ophthalmopathy. RNA transcripts yielded amplified TCR beta CDR3 regions. The TCR CDR3 was amplified in a first-round RT-PCR using the HTBI primer set. TCRdb used MiXCR to reprocess the multiplex PCR reads, holding one entry per CDR3 protein. The sample consists of hundreds of thousands of distinct CDR3 sequences, about 15% of them appearing once. The sample taken for sequencing was blood. The receptors were gathered from a man in his late teens or twenties with Graves' ophthalmopathy.

This chain uses TRBV19 with TRBJ2-5, with D perhaps matching TRBD1 (5 bases). CDR3 length equals 14 residues. Germline V CDR1 and CDR2: LNHDA, SQIVND (reference sequence). V was pared by 3 bases and J by 5 bases, with 13 bases between. The CDR3: CASSISRDRETQYF. The CDR3 bases are TGTGCCAGTAGTATCTCCAGGGATAGGGAGACCCAGTACTTC.

The chain joins TRBV20-1 to TRBJ2-2; D possibly uses TRBD1 or TRBD2 (5 bases each). V was clipped by 7 bases and J by 0 bases, with 9 bases between them. Germline CDR1 DFQATT, CDR2 SNEGSKA (reference sequence). The CDR3 extends over 13 amino acids. CDR3 in amino acids: CSVGAANTGELFF. Written as DNA, the CDR3 is TGCAGTGTCGGGGCCGCGAACACCGGGGAGCTGTTTTTT.

The chain carries TRBV15 and TRBJ2-6; weak D call: TRBD2 (6 bases). The germline gives CDR1 LNHNV, CDR2 YYDKDF (reference sequence). The CDR3 is 17 amino acids. V was cut by 0 bases and J by 4 bases, with 13 bases left in between. CDR3 in DNA: TGTGCCACCAGCAGAGATAGGAGGGTGGCGGGGGCCAACGTCCTGACTTTC. Protein sequence: CATSRDRRVAGANVLTF.

In the case of this clonotype: The conserved phenylalanine or tryptophan is not found at the CDR3 terminus, so this likely reflects a read error. V and J are TRBV20-1 and TRBJ2-5, with a tentative D call TRBD2 (6 bases). The V gene's germline CDR1 is DFQATT and CDR2 SNEGSKA (reference sequence). The CDR3 extends over 15 amino acids. V was shortened by 0 bases and J by 4 bases, with 15 bases between the two germline ends. DNA of the CDR3: TGCAGTGCTAGAGATAGAAGCCAGGGAGGAGAGACCCAGTACCTC. Protein product: CSARDRSQGGETQYL.